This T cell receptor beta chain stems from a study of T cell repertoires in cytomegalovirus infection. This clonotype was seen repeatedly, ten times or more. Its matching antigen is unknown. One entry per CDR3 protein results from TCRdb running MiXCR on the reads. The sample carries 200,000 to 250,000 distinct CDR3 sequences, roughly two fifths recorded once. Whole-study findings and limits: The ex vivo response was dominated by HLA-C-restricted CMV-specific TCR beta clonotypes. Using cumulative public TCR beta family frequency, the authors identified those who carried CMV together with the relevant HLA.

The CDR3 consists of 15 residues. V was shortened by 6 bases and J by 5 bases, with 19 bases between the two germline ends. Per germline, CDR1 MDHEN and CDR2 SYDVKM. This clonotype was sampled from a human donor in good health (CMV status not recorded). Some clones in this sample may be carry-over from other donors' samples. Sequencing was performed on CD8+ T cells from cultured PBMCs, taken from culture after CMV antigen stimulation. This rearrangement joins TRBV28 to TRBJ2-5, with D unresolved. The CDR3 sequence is CASSSGASDLETQYF. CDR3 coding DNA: TGTGCCAGCAGCTCCGGTGCCAGCGATTTGGAGACCCAGTACTTC.